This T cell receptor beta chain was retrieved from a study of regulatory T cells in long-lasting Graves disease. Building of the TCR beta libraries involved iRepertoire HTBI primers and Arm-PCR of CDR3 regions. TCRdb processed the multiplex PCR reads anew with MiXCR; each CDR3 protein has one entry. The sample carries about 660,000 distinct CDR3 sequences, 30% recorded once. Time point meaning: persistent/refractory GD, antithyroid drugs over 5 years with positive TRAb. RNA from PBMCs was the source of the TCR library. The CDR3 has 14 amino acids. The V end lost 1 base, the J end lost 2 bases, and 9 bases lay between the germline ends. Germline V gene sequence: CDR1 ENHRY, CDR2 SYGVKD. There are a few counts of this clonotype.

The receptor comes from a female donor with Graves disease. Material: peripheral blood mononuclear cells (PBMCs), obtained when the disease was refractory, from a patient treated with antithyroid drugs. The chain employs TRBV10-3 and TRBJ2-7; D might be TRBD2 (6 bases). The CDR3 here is CAISELASAYEQYF. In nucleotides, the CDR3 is TGTGCCATCAGTGAGTTGGCTAGCGCCTACGAGCAGTACTTC.